This T cell receptor (beta chain) stems from a study of cytomegalovirus exposure and HLA in healthy donors. Study conclusions and caveats: The authors confirmed in vitro that a few CMV-associated chains were specific for CMV antigens.

The ends were cut back, 2 bases at V and 4 bases at J, with 5 bases in the middle. The germline V gene encodes CDR1 DFQATT and CDR2 SNEGSKA (reference sequence). This CDR3 is 11 amino acids long. Sequencing used immunoSEQ multiplex PCR; TCRdb keeps in-frame clones, though not all of them. Of over 130,000 clones detected, around 90% appear once; the ten largest clones hold under 9%. On this clone itself: What it binds is not known.

What was sequenced was PBMCs. This TCR came from a man aged 18 to 30 in good health and CMV-seropositive. This rearrangement joins TRBV20-1 to TRBJ2-5; unclear D gene. CDR3 coding DNA: TGCAGTGCTAGAAGCTCAGAGACCCAGTACTTC. It translates to CSARSSETQYF.